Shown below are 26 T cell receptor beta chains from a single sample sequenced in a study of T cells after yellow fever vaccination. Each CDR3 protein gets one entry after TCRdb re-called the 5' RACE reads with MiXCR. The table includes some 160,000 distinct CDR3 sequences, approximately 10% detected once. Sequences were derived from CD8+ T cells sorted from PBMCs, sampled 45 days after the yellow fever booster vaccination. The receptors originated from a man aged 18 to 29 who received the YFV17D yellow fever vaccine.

CDR3 sequence: CATSKRQAREGNEQYF. For the CDR3, the DNA is TGTGCCACCAGCAAGCGACAGGCCCGGGAGGGGAACGAGCAGTACTTC. The chain uses TRBV15 and TRBJ2-7; 8 positions match TRBD2. J was trimmed by 5 bases and V by 4 bases; bases with no gene match: 13. This CDR3 has 16 residues. Germline V CDR1 and CDR2: LNHNV, YYDKDF (reference sequence).

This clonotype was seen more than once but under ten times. CDR3 DNA sequence: TGTGCCAGCAGCGGCCGGGACACCGGATACGAGCAGTACGTC. It translates to CASSGRDTGYEQYV. The genes are TRBV21-1 and TRBJ2-7; the D segment call TRBD1 is taken from the table without a DNA check. TRBV21-1 is a pseudogene. CDR3 length: 14 residues.

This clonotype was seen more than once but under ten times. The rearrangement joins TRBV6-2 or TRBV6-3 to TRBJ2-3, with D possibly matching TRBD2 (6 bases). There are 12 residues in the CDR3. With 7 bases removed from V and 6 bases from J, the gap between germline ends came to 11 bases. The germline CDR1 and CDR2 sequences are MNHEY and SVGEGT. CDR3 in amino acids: CASKRGLDTQYF. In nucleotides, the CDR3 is TGTGCCAGCAAAAGGGGACTTGATACGCAGTATTTT.

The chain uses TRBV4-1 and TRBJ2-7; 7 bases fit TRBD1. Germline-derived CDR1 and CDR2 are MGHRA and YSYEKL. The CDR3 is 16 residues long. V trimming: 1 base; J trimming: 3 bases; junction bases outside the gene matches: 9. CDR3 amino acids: CASSQVATGSSYEQYF. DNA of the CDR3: TGCGCCAGCAGCCAAGTTGCGACAGGGAGTAGCTACGAGCAGTACTTC.

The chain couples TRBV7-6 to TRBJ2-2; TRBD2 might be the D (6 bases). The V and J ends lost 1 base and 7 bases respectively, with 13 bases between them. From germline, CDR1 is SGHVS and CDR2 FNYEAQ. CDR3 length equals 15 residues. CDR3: CASSLGASVGGELFF. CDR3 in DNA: TGTGCCAGCAGCTTAGGGGCTAGCGTTGGCGGGGAGCTGTTTTTT.

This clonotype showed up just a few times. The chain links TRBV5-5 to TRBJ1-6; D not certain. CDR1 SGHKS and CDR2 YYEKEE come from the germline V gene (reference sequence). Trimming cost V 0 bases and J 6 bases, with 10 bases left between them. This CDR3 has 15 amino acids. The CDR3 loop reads CASSLAKRVNSPLHF. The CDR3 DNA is TGTGCCAGCAGCTTGGCAAAGAGGGTTAATTCACCCCTCCACTTT.

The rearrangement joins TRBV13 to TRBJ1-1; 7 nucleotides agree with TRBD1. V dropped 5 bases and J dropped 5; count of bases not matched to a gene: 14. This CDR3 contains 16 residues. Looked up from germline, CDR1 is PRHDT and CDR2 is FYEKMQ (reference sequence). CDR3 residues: CASSPPYQGGRTEAFF. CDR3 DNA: TGTGCCAGCAGCCCACCCTATCAGGGGGGACGGACTGAAGCTTTCTTT.

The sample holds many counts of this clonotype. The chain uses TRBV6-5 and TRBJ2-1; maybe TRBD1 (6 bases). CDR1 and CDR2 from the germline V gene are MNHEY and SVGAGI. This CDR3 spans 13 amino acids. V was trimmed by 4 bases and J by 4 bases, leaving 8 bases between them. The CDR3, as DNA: TGTGCCAGCAGTTCGGACAGTTACAATGAGCAGTTCTTC. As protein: CASSSDSYNEQFF.

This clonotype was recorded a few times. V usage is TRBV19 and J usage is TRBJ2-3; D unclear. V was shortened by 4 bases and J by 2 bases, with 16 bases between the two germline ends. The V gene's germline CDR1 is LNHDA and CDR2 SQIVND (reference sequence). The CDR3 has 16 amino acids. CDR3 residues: CASSNPFTRLTDTQYF. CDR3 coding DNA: TGTGCCAGTAGTAACCCCTTCACCCGACTCACAGATACGCAGTATTTT.

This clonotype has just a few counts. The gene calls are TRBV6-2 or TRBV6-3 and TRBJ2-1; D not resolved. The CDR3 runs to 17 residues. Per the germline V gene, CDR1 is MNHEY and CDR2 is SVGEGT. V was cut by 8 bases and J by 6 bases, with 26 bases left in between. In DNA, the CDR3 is TGTGCCAGCCAAGTTACACCCCATGGCGGAATAGGCAATGAGCAGTTCTTC. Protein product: CASQVTPHGGIGNEQFF.

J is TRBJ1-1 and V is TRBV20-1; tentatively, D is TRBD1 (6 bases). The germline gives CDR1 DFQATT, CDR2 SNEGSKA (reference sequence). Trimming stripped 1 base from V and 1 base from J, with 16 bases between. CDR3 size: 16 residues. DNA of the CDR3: TGCAGTGCTAGAGGCAGGGGCCCCAAGAAGAACACTGAAGCTTTCTTT. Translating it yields CSARGRGPKKNTEAFF.

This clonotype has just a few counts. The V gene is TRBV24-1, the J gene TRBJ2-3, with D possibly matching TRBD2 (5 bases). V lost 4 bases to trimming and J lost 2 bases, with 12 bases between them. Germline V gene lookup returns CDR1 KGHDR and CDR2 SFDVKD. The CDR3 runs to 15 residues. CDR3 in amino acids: CATSDLGENTDTQYF. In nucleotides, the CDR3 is TGTGCCACCAGTGACCTCGGGGAAAACACAGATACGCAGTATTTT.

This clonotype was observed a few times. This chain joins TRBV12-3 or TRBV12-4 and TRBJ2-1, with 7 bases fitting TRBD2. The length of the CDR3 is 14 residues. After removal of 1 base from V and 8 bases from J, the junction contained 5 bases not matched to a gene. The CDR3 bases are TGTGCCAGCAGTTTAGAAGGGCTAGCGGATGAGCAGTTCTTC. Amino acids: CASSLEGLADEQFF.

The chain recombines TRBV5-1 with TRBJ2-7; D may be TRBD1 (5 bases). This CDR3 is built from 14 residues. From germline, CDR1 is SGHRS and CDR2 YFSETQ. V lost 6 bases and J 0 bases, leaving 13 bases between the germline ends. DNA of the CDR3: TGCGCCAGCACCCGGCAGGGAACCTCCTACGAGCAGTACTTC. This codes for CASTRQGTSYEQYF.

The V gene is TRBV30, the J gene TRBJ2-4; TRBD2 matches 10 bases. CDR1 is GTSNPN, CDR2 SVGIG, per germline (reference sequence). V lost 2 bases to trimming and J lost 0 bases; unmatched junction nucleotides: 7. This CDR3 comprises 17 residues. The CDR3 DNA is TGTGCCTGGAGTATGGTAGCGGGGGGACTAGCCAAAAACATTCAGTACTTC. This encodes CAWSMVAGGLAKNIQYF.

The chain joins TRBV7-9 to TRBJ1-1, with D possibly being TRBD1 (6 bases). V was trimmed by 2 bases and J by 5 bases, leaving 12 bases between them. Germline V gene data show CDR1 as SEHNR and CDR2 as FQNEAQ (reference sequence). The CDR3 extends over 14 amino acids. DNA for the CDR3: TGTGCCAGCAGCTTATCGGCAGGGGTAACTGAAGCTTTCTTT. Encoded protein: CASSLSAGVTEAFF.

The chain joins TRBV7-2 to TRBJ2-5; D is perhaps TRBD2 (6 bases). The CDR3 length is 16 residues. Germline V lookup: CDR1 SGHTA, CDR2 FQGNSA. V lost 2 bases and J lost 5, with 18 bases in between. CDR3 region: CASSLPVGGAEETQYF. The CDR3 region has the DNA TGTGCCAGCAGCTTACCCGTTGGAGGGGCGGAGGAGACCCAGTACTTC.

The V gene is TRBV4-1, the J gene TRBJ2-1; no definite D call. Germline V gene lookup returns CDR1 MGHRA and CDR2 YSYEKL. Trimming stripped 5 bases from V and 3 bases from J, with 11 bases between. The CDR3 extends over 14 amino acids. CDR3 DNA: TGCGCCAGCAGCACTATAGGAGACTACAATGAGCAGTTCTTC. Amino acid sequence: CASSTIGDYNEQFF.

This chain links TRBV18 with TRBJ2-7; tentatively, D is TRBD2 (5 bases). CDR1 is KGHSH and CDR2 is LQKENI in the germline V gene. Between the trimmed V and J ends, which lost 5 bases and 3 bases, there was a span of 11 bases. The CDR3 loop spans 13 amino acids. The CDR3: CASSTGLLYEQYV. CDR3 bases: TGTGCCAGCTCAACCGGACTTCTCTACGAGCAGTACGTC.

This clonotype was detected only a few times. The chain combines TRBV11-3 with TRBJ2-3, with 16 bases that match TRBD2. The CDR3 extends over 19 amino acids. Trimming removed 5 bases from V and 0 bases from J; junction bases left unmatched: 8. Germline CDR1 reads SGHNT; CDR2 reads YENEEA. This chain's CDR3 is CASSHRGTSGGESTDTQYF. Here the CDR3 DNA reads TGTGCCAGCAGCCACCGAGGGACTAGCGGGGGGGAAAGCACAGATACGCAGTATTTT.

This CDR3 is CASSHLPHRTSSDEQFF. The CDR3 bases are TGTGCCAGTAGCCACCTCCCTCACCGGACTAGCTCGGATGAGCAGTTCTTC. The rearrangement joins TRBV19 to TRBJ2-1, with 8 positions matching TRBD2. CDR1 and CDR2 (germline): LNHDA, SQIVND (reference sequence). The ends lost 6 bases at V and 8 bases at J; junction bases unmatched: 18. This CDR3 region has 17 residues.

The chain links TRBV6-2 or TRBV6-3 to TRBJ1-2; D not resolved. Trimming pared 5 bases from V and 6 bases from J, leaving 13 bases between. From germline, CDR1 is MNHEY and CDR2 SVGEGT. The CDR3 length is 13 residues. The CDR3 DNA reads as TGTGCCAGCAGTAATACACCACGGCATGGCTACACCTTC. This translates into CASSNTPRHGYTF.

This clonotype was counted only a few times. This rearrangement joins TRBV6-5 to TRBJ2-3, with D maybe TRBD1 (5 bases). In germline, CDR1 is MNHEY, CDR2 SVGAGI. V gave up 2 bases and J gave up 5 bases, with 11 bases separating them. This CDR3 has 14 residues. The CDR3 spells CASSYGGRGDTQYF. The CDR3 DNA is TGTGCCAGCAGTTACGGCGGTAGGGGAGATACGCAGTATTTT.

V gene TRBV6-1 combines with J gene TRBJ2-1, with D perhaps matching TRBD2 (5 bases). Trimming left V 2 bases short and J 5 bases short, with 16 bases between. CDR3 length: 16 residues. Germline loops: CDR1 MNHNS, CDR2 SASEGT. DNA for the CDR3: TGTGCCAGCAGTGAATGGCGGCGGGCCCAAAACAATGAGCAGTTCTTC. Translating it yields CASSEWRRAQNNEQFF.

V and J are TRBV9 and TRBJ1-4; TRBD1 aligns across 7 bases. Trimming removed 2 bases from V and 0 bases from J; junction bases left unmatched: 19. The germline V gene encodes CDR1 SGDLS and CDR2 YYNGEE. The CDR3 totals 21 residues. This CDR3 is CASSVPLATGIRLATNEKLFF. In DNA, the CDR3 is TGTGCCAGCAGCGTCCCACTCGCGACAGGGATCCGACTAGCAACTAATGAAAAACTGTTTTTT.

CDR3: CASSSRDKPHDGYTF. Written as DNA, the CDR3 is TGTGCCAGTAGTTCCCGGGACAAACCCCACGACGGCTACACCTTC. V gene TRBV19 combines with J gene TRBJ1-2, with D possibly TRBD1 on 6 matching bases. Germline V gives CDR1 LNHDA, CDR2 SQIVND (reference sequence). This CDR3 is 15 amino acids long. Trimming cost V 5 bases and J 8 bases, with 21 bases left between them.